The 2 T cell receptor beta chains in this list originate from one sample, sequenced in a study of T cell repertoires in aging, cancer and after chemotherapy. Peripheral blood genomic DNA, not sorted cells or RNA, was the template. A mixed TRB-A/B primer pool amplified rearranged TRB by multiplex touch-down PCR. TCRdb processed the multiplex PCR reads anew with MiXCR; each CDR3 protein has one entry. The table lists around 660 distinct CDR3 sequences, roughly 48% of them singletons. The material sequenced was blood. These receptor sequences come from a human donor with a solid tumor.

The rearrangement links TRBV28 to TRBJ1-5; D perhaps matches TRBD1 (5 bases). The CDR3 spans 15 residues. Germline V gene data show CDR1 as MDHEN and CDR2 as SYDVKM. The V end lost 2 bases, the J end lost 7 bases, and 15 bases lay between the germline ends. The CDR3: CASSLTTVPHQPQHF. The CDR3 region has the DNA TGTGCCAGCAGTTTAACGACAGTCCCCCACCAGCCCCAGCATTTT. Supplemented by reference TRBV28 and TRBJ1-5, the full variable domain reads DVKVTQSSRYLVKRTGEKVFLECVQDMDHENMFWYRQDPGLGLRLIYFSYDVKMKEKGDIPEGYSVSREKKERFSLILESASTNQTSMYLCASSLTTVPHQPQHFGDGTRLSIL.

This clonotype appeared a few times. The chain recombines TRBV6-6 with TRBJ2-1; TRBD1 might be the D (6 bases). The ends were cut back, 8 bases at V and 4 bases at J, with 15 bases in the middle. The CDR3 spans 14 residues. Per germline, CDR1 MNHNY and CDR2 SVGAGI (reference sequence). This CDR3 reads CASQQGAGYNEQFF. In DNA, the CDR3 is TGTGCCAGCCAACAGGGTGCTGGTTACAATGAGCAGTTCTTC.